The 5 T cell receptor beta chains given below trace back to one sample, sequenced in a study of blood T cell repertoires in COVID-19. Generated by immunoSEQ multiplex PCR, the TCRdb table keeps only in-frame clones and is missing some. The sample lists around 160,000 clones; around four fifths were seen once. Sequences were obtained from peripheral blood. The receptors originated from a human donor in a cohort sampled during active COVID-19.

This sequence joins TRBV7-8 and TRBJ1-2, with D hard to call. The CDR3 totals 12 residues. V was pared by 5 bases and J by 7 bases, with 11 bases between. Germline values: CDR1 SGHVS, CDR2 FQNEAQ. CDR3 bases: TGTGCCAGCAGCCCGGGTGCTCCTGGCTACACCTTC. This encodes CASSPGAPGYTF.

The chain carries TRBV18 and TRBJ2-3; 10 positions agree with TRBD2. V dropped 4 bases and J dropped 4; count of bases not matched to a gene: 14. CDR1 and CDR2 (germline): KGHSH, LQKENI. There are 18 residues in the CDR3. The CDR3 loop is CASSQRVRSGGAADTQYF. Here the CDR3 DNA reads TGTGCCAGCTCACAACGGGTCCGAAGCGGGGGGGCGGCAGATACGCAGTATTTT.

This rearrangement joins TRBV10-3 to TRBJ1-2; D unclear. CDR1 ENHRY and CDR2 SYGVKD come from the germline V gene. Trimming pared 0 bases from V and 5 bases from J, leaving 19 bases between. The CDR3 length is 17 residues. The CDR3 DNA sequence: TGTGCCATCAGTGAGTCGAGCGGCACCCCGAGGGAGTATGGCTACACCTTC. Its protein product is CAISESSGTPREYGYTF.

CDR3 in DNA: TGTGCCAGCAGCTCGTCGAGCGCGTACGAGCAGTACTTC. It yields the protein CASSSSSAYEQYF. J is TRBJ2-7 and V is TRBV7-2; D remains ambiguous. Germline V gene sequence: CDR1 SGHTA, CDR2 FQGNSA. The CDR3 is 13 residues long. Deletions cut 4 bases from V and 4 bases from J, with 11 bases between.

V usage is TRBV28 and J usage is TRBJ1-2, with D perhaps TRBD1 (6 bases). Trimming took off 5 bases at V and 2 bases at J, with 9 bases between the two ends. Germline V gives CDR1 MDHEN, CDR2 SYDVKM. This CDR3 spans 13 amino acids. CDR3 coding DNA: TGTGCCAGCAGTCCCGACAGGAACTATGGCTACACCTTC. Protein: CASSPDRNYGYTF.